The next 15 T cell receptor beta chains were all read from a single sample in a study of cytotoxic CD8 clonotypes in ibrutinib-treated CLL. Sequencing used immunoSEQ multiplex PCR; TCRdb keeps in-frame clones, though not all of them. The repertoire consists of more than 200,000 clones, with 70% occurring once and the leading ten covering approximately 15%. The sample in question was PBMCs, obtained after 24 months of ibrutinib treatment. The receptors here all came from a human donor with chronic lymphocytic leukemia.

As for this clone: Other DNA sequences in the sample encode the same CDR3. The chain combines TRBV19 with TRBJ2-7, with 14 bases that match TRBD2. The germline CDR1 and CDR2 sequences are LNHDA and SQIVND (reference sequence). The CDR3 totals 15 residues. Germline trimming cut 3 bases from V and 4 bases from J; bases unmatched to any gene: 2. CDR3 amino acids: CASSIGTSGSYEQYF. The CDR3 DNA reads as TGTGCCAGTAGTATCGGGACTAGCGGGAGTTACGAGCAGTACTTC.

This clone was seen only a few times. The chain uses TRBV28 and TRBJ1-2; D possibly corresponds to TRBD1 (5 bases). Trimming stripped 0 bases from V and 7 bases from J, with 15 bases between. This CDR3 spans 15 amino acids. Germline V gene data show CDR1 as MDHEN and CDR2 as SYDVKM. The DNA of the CDR3 is TGTGCCAGCAGTTTATGGACAGCGCAAGCGGGTGGCTACACCTTC. Translating gives CASSLWTAQAGGYTF.

The V call is TRBV27, the J call TRBJ2-7; 8 bases map to TRBD2. From germline, CDR1 is MNHEY and CDR2 SMNVEV (reference sequence). The V and J ends lost 6 bases and 1 base, in that order; junction bases with no gene match: 5. The CDR3 consists of 14 residues. CDR3 DNA: TGTGCCAGCAGGGGGGGGACTAGTTCCTACGAGCAGTACTTC. Residues: CASRGGTSSYEQYF.

V and J are TRBV19 and TRBJ2-7, with unresolved D. CDR1 is LNHDA, CDR2 SQIVND, per germline (reference sequence). CDR3 length equals 13 residues. V lost 8 bases to trimming and J lost 4 bases, with 15 bases between them. The CDR3 DNA reads TGTGCCAGTTCCTCGGGCCCGAGGTACGAGCAGTACTTC. Protein product: CASSSGPRYEQYF.

This sequence joins TRBV29-1 and TRBJ1-2; TRBD1 aligns across 7 bases. CDR1 SQVTM and CDR2 ANQGSEA come from the germline V gene. The CDR3 runs to 13 residues. Trimming took 7 bases from V and 4 from J; bases not matched to a gene: 9. In nucleotides, the CDR3 is TGCAGCGCGCAAACCAGGGGGGTCTATGGCTACACCTTC. It yields the protein CSAQTRGVYGYTF.

CDR3 DNA sequence: TGTGCCATCAGTGACATTAGCGATGAGCAGTTCTTC. Its protein product is CAISDISDEQFF. The chain links TRBV10-3 to TRBJ2-1; D is possibly TRBD2 (5 bases). Germline CDR1 and CDR2: ENHRY and SYGVKD. Trimming took 3 bases from V and 8 from J, leaving 8 bases between them. This CDR3 has 12 residues.

The gene calls are TRBV7-3 and TRBJ2-2; possibly TRBD2 for D (6 bases). The CDR3 totals 15 residues. CDR1 is SGHTA and CDR2 is FQGTGA in the germline V gene. Deletions cut 6 bases from V and 2 bases from J, with 13 bases between. The CDR3 loop is CASSSGTQNTGELFF. CDR3 in DNA: TGTGCCAGCAGTTCCGGGACTCAAAACACCGGGGAGCTGTTTTTT. The full variable domain, its missing parts supplied by reference TRBV7-3 and TRBJ2-2, is GAGVSQTPSNKVTEKGKYVELRCDPISGHTALYWYRQSLGQGPEFLIYFQGTGAADDSGLPNDRFFAVRPEGSVSTLKIQRTERGDSAVYLCASSSGTQNTGELFFGEGSRLTVL.

This chain connects TRBV5-4 to TRBJ2-7; D remains unclear. Trimming took 4 bases from V and 0 from J, leaving 14 bases between them. The CDR3 is made up of 15 amino acids. Germline V gene sequence: CDR1 SGHNT, CDR2 YYREEE (reference sequence). Here the CDR3 DNA reads TGTGCCAGCAGCGTGAAAGAGAGTCTCTCCTACGAGCAGTACTTC. Translating it yields CASSVKESLSYEQYF. The full variable domain, rest sourced from reference TRBV5-4 and TRBJ2-7, is ETGVTQSPTHLIKTRGQQVTLRCSSQSGHNTVSWYQQALGQGPQFIFQYYREEENGRGNFPPRFSGLQFPNYSSELNVNALELDDSALYLCASSVKESLSYEQYFGPGTRLTVT.

The genes are TRBV27 and TRBJ2-5; D might be TRBD1 (6 bases). Germline V gene lookup returns CDR1 MNHEY and CDR2 SMNVEV (reference sequence). Trimming removed 6 bases at V and 7 bases at J, with 18 bases between. The CDR3 is made up of 14 amino acids. Written as DNA, the CDR3 is TGTGCCAGCAGCCTAGGGGACACCTCGTCGACCCAGTACTTC. This translates into CASSLGDTSSTQYF.

This clone was detected only once. This chain connects TRBV27 to TRBJ2-7; 11 positions match TRBD2. The junction had 5 bases not matched to a gene; V was cut back by 7 bases and J by 6 bases. From germline, CDR1 is MNHEY and CDR2 SMNVEV (reference sequence). The CDR3 runs to 13 residues. DNA for the CDR3: TGTGCCAGCAAAGAAGGGACTAGCGGCGAGCAGTACTTC. Its protein product is CASKEGTSGEQYF.

V and J are TRBV28 and TRBJ2-3, with D tentatively TRBD1 (5 bases). Trimming stripped 9 bases from V and 1 base from J, with 11 bases between. The germline V gene has CDR1 MDHEN and CDR2 SYDVKM. This CDR3 region has 13 residues. In DNA, the CDR3 is TGTGCCAGTGGGGCTCTCCGCACAGATACGCAGTATTTT. Translation: CASGALRTDTQYF.

This clone was seen a single time. The genes are TRBV9 and TRBJ2-7; the D is unclear. CDR1 SGDLS and CDR2 YYNGEE come from the germline V gene. The ends were cut back, 3 bases at V and 5 bases at J, with 9 bases in the middle. The CDR3 length is 12 residues. This chain's CDR3 is CASSAQSDEQYF. DNA for the CDR3: TGTGCCAGCAGCGCCCAGAGCGACGAGCAGTACTTC.

The chain uses TRBV5-1 and TRBJ2-5; D remains unclear. CDR3 length equals 14 residues. V gave up 1 base and J gave up 4 bases, with 11 bases separating them. In germline, CDR1 is SGHRS, CDR2 YFSETQ. The chain's CDR3 is CASSLHDLAETQYF. The CDR3 DNA sequence: TGCGCCAGCAGCTTGCATGATCTGGCAGAGACCCAGTACTTC.

This chain uses TRBV5-6 with TRBJ2-7, with D possibly TRBD1 on 8 matching bases. V was shortened by 4 bases and J by 6 bases, with 17 bases between the two germline ends. Germline V gene lookup returns CDR1 SGHDT and CDR2 YYEEEE. The CDR3 runs 14 residues. CDR3 sequence (DNA): TGTGCCAGCAGCCGGGGGGACAGGACAGGCGAGCAGTACTTC. Its protein is CASSRGDRTGEQYF.

This chain links TRBV5-6 with TRBJ2-5; tentatively, D is TRBD1 (6 bases). Trimming cost V 1 base and J 5 bases, with 12 bases left between them. CDR1 is SGHDT and CDR2 is YYEEEE in the germline V gene. There are 14 residues in the CDR3. This CDR3 reads CASSLQGHRETQYF. The DNA of the CDR3 is TGTGCCAGCAGCTTGCAGGGGCATCGGGAGACCCAGTACTTC.